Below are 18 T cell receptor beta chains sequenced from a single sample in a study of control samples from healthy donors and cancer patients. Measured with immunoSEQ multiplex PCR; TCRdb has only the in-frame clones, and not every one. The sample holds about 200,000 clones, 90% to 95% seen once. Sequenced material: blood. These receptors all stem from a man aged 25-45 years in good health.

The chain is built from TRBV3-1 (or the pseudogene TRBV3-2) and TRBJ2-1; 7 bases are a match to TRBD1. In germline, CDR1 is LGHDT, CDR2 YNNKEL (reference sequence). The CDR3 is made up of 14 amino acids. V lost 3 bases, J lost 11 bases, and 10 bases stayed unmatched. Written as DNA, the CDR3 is TGTGCCAGCAGCCAGGACAGGTCCAGTAGTAAGCAGTTCTTC. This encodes CASSQDRSSSKQFF.

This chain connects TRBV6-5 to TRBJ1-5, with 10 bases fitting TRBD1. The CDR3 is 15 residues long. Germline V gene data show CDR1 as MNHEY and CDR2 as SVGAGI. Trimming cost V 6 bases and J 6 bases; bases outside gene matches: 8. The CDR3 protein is CASRPGQGGIQPQHF. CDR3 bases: TGTGCCAGCAGACCTGGACAGGGGGGTATTCAGCCCCAGCATTTT.

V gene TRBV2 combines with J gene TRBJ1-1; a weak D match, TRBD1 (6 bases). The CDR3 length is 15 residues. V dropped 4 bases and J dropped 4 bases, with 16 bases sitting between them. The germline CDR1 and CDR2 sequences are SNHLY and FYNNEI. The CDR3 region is CASSGQARLVTEAFF. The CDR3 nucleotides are TGTGCCAGCAGTGGACAGGCCAGGCTCGTCACTGAAGCTTTCTTT.

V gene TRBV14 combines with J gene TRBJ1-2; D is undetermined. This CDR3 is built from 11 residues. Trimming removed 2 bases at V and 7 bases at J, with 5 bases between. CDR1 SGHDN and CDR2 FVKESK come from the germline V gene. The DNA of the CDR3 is TGTGCCAGCAGCCAATACGGTGGCTACACCTTC. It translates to CASSQYGGYTF.

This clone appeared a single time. The chain's CDR3 is CASSPVAARGHTGELFF. The CDR3 nucleotides are TGTGCCAGCTCCCCTGTCGCGGCCAGGGGGCACACCGGGGAGCTGTTTTTT. The rearrangement joins TRBV7-3 to TRBJ2-2, with 8 bases identical to TRBD1. In germline, CDR1 is SGHTA, CDR2 FQGTGA. The CDR3 is 17 residues long. J was trimmed by 3 bases and V by 8 bases; bases with no gene match: 14.

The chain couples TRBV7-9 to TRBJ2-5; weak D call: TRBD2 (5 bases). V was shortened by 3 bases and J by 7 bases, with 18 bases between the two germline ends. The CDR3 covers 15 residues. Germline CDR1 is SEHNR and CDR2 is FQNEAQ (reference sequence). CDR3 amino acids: CASSLIDYPPGTQYF. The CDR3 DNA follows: TGTGCCAGCAGCTTGATCGACTACCCCCCAGGGACCCAGTACTTC.

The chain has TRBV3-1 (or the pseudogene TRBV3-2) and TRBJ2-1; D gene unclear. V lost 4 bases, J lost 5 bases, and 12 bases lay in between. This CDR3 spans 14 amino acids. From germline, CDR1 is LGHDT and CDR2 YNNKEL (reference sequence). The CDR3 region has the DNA TGTGCCAGCAGCCTTAGGGTGCTCGACAATGAGCAGTTCTTC. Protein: CASSLRVLDNEQFF.

CDR3 bases: TGCGCCAGCAGCTTGGGGGGGACAGGGGGCGCCGTTCCCCGCACAGATACGCAGTATTTT. Amino acids: CASSLGGTGGAVPRTDTQYF. The chain links TRBV5-1 to TRBJ2-3; 12 bases are shared with TRBD1. The CDR3 contains 20 residues. The trim removed 0 bases at V and 1 base at J, leaving 12 bases unmatched. Germline CDR1 reads SGHRS; CDR2 reads YFSETQ.

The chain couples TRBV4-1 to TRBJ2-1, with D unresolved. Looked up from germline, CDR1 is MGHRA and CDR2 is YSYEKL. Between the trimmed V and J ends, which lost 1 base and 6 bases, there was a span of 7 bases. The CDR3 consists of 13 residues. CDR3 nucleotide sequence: TGCGCCAGCAGCCAAGTGTGGGCCAATGAGCAGTTCTTC. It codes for CASSQVWANEQFF.

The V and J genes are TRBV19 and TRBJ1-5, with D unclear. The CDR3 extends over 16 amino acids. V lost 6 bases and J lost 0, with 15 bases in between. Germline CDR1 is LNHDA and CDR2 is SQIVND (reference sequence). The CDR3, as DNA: TGTGCCAGTAGACACACAGACCGAAATAGCAATCAGCCCCAGCATTTT. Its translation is CASRHTDRNSNQPQHF.

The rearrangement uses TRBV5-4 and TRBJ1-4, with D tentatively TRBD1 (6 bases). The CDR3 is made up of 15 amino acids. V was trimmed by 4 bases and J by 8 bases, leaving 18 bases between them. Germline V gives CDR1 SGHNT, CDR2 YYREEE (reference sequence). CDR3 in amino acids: CASSPSGGPLEKLFF. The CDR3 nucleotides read TGTGCCAGCAGCCCCTCCGGGGGGCCCCTAGAAAAACTGTTTTTT.

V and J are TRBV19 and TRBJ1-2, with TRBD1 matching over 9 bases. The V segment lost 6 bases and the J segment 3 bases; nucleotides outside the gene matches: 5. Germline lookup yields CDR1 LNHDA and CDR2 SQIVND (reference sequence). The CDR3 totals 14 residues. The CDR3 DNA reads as TGTGCCAGTAGCCGGGACAGGGACGACTATGGCTACACCTTC. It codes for CASSRDRDDYGYTF.

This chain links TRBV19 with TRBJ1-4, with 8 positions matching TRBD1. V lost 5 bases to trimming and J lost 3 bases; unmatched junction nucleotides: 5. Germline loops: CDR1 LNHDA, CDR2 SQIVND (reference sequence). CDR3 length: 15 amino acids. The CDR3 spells CASSAPGQANEKLFF. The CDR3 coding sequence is TGTGCCAGTAGTGCACCGGGACAGGCTAATGAAAAACTGTTTTTT.

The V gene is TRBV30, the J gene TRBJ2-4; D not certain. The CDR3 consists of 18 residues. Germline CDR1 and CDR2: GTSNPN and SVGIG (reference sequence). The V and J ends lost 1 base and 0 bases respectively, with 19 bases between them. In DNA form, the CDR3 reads TGTGCCTGGAGTGGCCGACACCTTGCTGATCTAGCCAAAAACATTCAGTACTTC. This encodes CAWSGRHLADLAKNIQYF.

The CDR3 reads CAPSGGSSYNEQFF. CDR3 bases: TGTGCACCCTCGGGGGGCAGCTCCTACAATGAGCAGTTCTTC. This rearrangement joins TRBV19 to TRBJ2-1, with a tentative D call TRBD2 (7 bases). The germline CDR1 and CDR2 sequences are LNHDA and SQIVND (reference sequence). This CDR3 is built from 14 residues.

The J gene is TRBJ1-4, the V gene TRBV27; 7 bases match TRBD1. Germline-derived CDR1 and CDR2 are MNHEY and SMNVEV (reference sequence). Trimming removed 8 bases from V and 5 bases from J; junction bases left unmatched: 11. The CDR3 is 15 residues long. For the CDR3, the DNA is TGTGCCAGCCGCGGAGAGGGGGCGGGGAATGAAAAACTGTTTTTT. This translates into CASRGEGAGNEKLFF.

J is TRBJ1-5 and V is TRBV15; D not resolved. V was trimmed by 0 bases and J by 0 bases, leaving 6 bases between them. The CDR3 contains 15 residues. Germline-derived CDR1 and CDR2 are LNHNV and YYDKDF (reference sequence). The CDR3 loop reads CATSRDGNSNQPQHF. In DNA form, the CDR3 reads TGTGCCACCAGCAGAGACGGCAATAGCAATCAGCCCCAGCATTTT.

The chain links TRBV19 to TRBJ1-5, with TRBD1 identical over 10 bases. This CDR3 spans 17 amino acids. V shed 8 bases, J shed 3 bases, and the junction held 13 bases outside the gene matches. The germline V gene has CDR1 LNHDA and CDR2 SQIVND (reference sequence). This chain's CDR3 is CASSSPGQGLINQPQHF. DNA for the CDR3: TGTGCCAGTTCCAGTCCGGGACAGGGGCTTATCAATCAGCCCCAGCATTTT.